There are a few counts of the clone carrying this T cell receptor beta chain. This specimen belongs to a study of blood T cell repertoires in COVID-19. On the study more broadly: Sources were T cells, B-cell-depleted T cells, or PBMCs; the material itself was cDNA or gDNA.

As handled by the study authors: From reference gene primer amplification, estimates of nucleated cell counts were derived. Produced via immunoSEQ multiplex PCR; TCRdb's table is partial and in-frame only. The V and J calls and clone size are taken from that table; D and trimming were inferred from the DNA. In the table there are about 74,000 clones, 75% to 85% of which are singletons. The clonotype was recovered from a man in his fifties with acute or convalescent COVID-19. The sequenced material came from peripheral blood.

CDR3 sequence: CASSPRVTGGNEQYF. The CDR3 DNA sequence: TGTGCCAGCTCACCACGAGTCACAGGGGGCAACGAGCAGTACTTC. V usage is TRBV18 and J usage is TRBJ2-7; 9 nucleotides agree with TRBD1. V gave up 1 base and J gave up 5 bases; unmatched junction bases: 6. Per the germline V gene, CDR1 is KGHSH and CDR2 is LQKENI. CDR3 size: 15 residues.